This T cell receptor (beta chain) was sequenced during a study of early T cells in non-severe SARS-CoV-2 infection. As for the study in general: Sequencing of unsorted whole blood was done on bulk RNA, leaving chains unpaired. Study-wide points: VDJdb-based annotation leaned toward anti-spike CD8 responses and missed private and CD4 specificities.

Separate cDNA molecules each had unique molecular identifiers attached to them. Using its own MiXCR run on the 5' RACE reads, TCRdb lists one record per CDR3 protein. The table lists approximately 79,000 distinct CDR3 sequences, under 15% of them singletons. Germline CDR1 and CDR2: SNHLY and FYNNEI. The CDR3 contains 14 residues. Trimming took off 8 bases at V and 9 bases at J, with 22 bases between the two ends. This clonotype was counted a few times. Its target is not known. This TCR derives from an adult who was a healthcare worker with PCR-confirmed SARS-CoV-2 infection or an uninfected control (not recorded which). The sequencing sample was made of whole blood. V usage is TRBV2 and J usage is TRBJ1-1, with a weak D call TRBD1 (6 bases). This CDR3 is CASPDPNRAPQAFF. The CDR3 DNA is TGTGCCAGCCCCGATCCTAACAGGGCCCCTCAAGCTTTCTTT.